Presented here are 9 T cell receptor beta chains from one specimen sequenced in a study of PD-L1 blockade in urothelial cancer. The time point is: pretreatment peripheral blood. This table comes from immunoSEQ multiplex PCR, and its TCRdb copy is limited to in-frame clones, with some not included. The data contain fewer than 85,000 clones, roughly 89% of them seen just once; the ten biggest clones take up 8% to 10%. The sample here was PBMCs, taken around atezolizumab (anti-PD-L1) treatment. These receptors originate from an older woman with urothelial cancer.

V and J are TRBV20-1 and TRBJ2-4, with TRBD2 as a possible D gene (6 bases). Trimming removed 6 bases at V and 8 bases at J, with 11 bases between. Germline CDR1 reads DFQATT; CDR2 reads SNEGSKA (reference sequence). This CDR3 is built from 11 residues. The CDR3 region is CSARTGDIQYF. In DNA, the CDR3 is TGCAGTGCCCGGACGGGGGACATTCAGTACTTC.

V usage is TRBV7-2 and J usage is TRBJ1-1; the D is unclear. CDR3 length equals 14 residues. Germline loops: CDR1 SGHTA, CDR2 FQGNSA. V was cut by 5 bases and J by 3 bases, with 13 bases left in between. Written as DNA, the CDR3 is TGTGCCAGCAGCCGATGGGCGTCAGACACTGAAGCTTTCTTT. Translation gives CASSRWASDTEAFF.

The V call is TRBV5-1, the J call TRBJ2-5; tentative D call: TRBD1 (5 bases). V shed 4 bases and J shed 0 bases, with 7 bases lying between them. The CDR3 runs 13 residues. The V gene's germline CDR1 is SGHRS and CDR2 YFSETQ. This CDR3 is CASSGHHQETQYF. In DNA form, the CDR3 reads TGCGCCAGCAGCGGACACCACCAAGAGACCCAGTACTTC.

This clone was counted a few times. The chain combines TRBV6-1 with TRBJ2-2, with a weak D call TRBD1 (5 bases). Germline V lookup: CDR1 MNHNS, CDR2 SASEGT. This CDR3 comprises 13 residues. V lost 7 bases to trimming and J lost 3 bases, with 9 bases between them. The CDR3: CASNKGDTGELFF. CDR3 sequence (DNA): TGTGCCAGCAACAAAGGGGACACCGGGGAGCTGTTTTTT.

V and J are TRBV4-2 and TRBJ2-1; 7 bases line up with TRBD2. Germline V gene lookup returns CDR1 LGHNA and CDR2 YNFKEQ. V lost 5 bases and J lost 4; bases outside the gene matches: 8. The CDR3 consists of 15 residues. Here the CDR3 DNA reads TGTGCCAGCAGCTTAGCTAGCGGAACTTACAATGAGCAGTTCTTC. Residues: CASSLASGTYNEQFF.

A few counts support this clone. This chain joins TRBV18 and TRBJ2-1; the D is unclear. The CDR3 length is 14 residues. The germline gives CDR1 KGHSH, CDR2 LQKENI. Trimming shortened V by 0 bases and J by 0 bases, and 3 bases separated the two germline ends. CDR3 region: CASSPPSSYNEQFF. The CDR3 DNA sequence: TGTGCCAGCTCACCACCGAGCTCCTACAATGAGCAGTTCTTC.

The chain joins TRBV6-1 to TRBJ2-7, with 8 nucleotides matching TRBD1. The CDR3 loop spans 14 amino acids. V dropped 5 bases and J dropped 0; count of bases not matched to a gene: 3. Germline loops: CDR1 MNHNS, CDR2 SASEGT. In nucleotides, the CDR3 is TGTGCCAGCAGTCTGGACAGGGCCTCCTACGAGCAGTACTTC. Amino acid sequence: CASSLDRASYEQYF.

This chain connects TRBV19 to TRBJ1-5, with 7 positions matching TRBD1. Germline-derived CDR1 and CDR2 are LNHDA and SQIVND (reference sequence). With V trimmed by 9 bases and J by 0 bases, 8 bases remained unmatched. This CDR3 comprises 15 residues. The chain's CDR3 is CASTGQEYSNQPQHF. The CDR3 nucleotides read TGTGCCAGCACTGGACAGGAATATAGCAATCAGCCCCAGCATTTT.

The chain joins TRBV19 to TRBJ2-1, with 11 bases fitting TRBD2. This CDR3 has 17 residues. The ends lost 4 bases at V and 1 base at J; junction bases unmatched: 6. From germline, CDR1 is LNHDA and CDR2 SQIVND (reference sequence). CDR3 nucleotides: TGTGCCAGTAGTAGGCTAGCGGGGGGCCATTCCTACAATGAGCAGTTCTTC. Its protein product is CASSRLAGGHSYNEQFF.